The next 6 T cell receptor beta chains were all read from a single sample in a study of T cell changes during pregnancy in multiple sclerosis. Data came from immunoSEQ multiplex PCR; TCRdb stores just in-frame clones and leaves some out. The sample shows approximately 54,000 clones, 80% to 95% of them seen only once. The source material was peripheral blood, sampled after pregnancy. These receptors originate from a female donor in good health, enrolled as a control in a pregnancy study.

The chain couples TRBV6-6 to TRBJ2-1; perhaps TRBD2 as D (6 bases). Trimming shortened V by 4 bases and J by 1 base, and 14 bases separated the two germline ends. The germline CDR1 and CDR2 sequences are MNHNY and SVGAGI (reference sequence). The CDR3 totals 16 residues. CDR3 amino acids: CASSFRGSGSYNEQFF. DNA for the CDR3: TGTGCCAGCAGTTTCCGGGGTAGCGGATCCTACAATGAGCAGTTCTTC.

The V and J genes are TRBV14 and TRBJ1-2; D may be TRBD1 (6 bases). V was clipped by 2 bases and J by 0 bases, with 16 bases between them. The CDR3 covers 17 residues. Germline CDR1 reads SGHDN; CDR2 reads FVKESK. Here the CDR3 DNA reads TGTGCCAGCAGCCAAACACCTACAGGGTTCACTAACTATGGCTACACCTTC. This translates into CASSQTPTGFTNYGYTF.

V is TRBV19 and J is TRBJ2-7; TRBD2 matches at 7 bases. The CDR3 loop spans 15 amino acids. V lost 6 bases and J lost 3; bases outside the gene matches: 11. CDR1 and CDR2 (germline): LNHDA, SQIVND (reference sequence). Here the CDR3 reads CASRKAGDLVYEQYF. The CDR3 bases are TGTGCCAGTAGAAAGGCGGGAGATTTAGTCTACGAGCAGTACTTC.

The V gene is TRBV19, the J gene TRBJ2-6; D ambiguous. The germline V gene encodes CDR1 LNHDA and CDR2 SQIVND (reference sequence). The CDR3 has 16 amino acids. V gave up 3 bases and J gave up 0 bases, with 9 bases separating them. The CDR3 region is CASSILPLSGANVLTF. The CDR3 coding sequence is TGTGCCAGTAGTATCCTCCCCCTCTCTGGGGCCAACGTCCTGACTTTC.

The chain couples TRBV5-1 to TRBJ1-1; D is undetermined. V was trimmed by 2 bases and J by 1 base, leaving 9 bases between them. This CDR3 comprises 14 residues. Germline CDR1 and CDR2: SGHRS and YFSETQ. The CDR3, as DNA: TGCGCCAGCAGCTTTAAGGCAGGGAACACTGAAGCTTTCTTT. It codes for CASSFKAGNTEAFF.

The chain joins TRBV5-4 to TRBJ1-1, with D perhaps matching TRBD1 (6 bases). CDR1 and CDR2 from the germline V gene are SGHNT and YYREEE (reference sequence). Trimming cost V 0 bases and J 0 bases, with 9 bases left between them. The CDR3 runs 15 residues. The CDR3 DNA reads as TGTGCCAGCAGCTTGGGGGCAGGGGTGAACACTGAAGCTTTCTTT. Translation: CASSLGAGVNTEAFF. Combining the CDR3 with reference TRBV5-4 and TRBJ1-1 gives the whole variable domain ETGVTQSPTHLIKTRGQQVTLRCSSQSGHNTVSWYQQALGQGPQFIFQYYREEENGRGNFPPRFSGLQFPNYSSELNVNALELDDSALYLCASSLGAGVNTEAFFGQGTRLTVV.